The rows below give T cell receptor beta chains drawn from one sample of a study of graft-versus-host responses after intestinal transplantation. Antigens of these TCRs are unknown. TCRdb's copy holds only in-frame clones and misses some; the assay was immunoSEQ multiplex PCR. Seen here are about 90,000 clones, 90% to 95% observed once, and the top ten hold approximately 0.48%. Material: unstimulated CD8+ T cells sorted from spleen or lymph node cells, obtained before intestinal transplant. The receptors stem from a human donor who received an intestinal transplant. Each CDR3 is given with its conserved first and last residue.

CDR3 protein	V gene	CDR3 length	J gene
CASSKDGGSLF	TRBV21-1	11	TRBJ1-2
CASSDLASGRNSYNEQFF	TRBV10-1	18	TRBJ2-1
CASSPFPGQGMGYGYTF	TRBV9	17	TRBJ1-2
CASSFQQGADNEQFF	TRBV5-1	15	TRBJ2-1
CASSFRGTEAFF	TRBV6-5	12	TRBJ1-1
CASSYGLVLYVLNEQFF	TRBV5-6	17	TRBJ2-1
CASSLEGSTTEAFF	TRBV5-1	14	TRBJ1-1
CASSSLGTGEKNTEAFF	TRBV7-9	17	TRBJ1-1
CASSQTLASYEQYF	TRBV4-1	14	TRBJ2-7
CAGRTGADNEQFF	TRBV2	13	TRBJ2-1
CAWSSGTGLAEAFF	TRBV30	14	TRBJ1-1
CASSLGPATNTGELFF	TRBV4-1	16	TRBJ2-2
CSVGGFSGRTDTQYF	TRBV29-1	15	TRBJ2-3
CASSVGTTTEAFF	TRBV6-5	13	TRBJ1-1
CASTYDKTNQPQHF	TRBV19	14	TRBJ1-5
CASSEIGEFSYNEQFF	TRBV2	16	TRBJ2-1
CASSPGQGLGQPQHF	TRBV5-5	15	TRBJ1-5
CASSRGQEGEKLFF	TRBV27	14	TRBJ1-4
CASSLVGRSGNTIYF	TRBV28	15	TRBJ1-3
CASSSRGDYNEQFF	TRBV5-4	14	TRBJ2-1
CASSLPPGDNTEAFF	TRBV5-4	15	TRBJ1-1
CAISERRTGRGYTF	TRBV10-3	14	TRBJ1-2
CASSEALGRYEQYF	TRBV10-2	14	TRBJ2-7
CSVTLFGQTNYGYTF	TRBV29-1	15	TRBJ1-2
CASSISRSNQPQHF	TRBV19	14	TRBJ1-5
CASSFPGQGGGETQYF	TRBV7-8	16	TRBJ2-5
CASSGSGGPDTQYF	TRBV7-6	14	TRBJ2-3
CASSLGTGWEDGYTF	TRBV7-9	15	TRBJ1-2
CAWSEGTSIRAFF	TRBV30	13	TRBJ1-1
CASSLATLAARTDTQYF	TRBV5-1	17	TRBJ2-3
CASRGVGPNEQFF	TRBV7-2	13	TRBJ2-1
CASSRLGGEWYGYTF	TRBV4-1	15	TRBJ1-2
CASSPDRGETQYF	TRBV6-6	13	TRBJ2-5
CASSLGQGPYGYTF	TRBV5-5	14	TRBJ1-2
CASSISGGAPNEQFF	TRBV9	15	TRBJ2-1
CASSSQGTNTEAFF	TRBV6-5	14	TRBJ1-1
CASSAPGQGNYEQYF	TRBV7-8	15	TRBJ2-7
CASSLGVVIGTGSYNEQFF	TRBV5-1	19	TRBJ2-1
CASSVEAGGDADTQYF	TRBV9	16	TRBJ2-3
CASSPRDRAYTGELFF	TRBV9	16	TRBJ2-2
CASRDYSLVNEQFF	TRBV27	14	TRBJ2-1
CASSLTGAYEQYF	TRBV5-6	13	TRBJ2-7
CASSLGGGAQNIQYF	TRBV7-6	15	TRBJ2-4
CASSPPRGETQYF	TRBV7-9	13	TRBJ2-5
CASSSGHSYEQYF	TRBV28	13	TRBJ2-7
CASSSEIPGGGADYGYTF	TRBV11-3	18	TRBJ1-2
CASSLSRHRGEKLFF	TRBV7-2	15	TRBJ1-4
CASSEEETGGYEQYF	TRBV6-1	15	TRBJ2-7